This T cell receptor beta chain was observed in a study of cytomegalovirus exposure and HLA in healthy donors. Germline-derived CDR1 and CDR2 are SGHTA and FQGNSA. V gave up 1 base and J gave up 1 base, with 14 bases separating them. This CDR3 comprises 16 residues. The PCR made use of 60 Vbeta and 13 Jbeta primers. Assay: immunoSEQ multiplex PCR; the TCRdb copy retains only in-frame clones and omits some. The table shows 150,000 or so clones, with 76% occurring only once. This sequence joins TRBV7-2 and TRBJ2-7; tentative D call: TRBD2 (6 bases). This sequence originates from a male donor in good health and CMV-seronegative. The sequenced material came from PBMCs. CDR3 residues: CASSLVSGGGSYEQYF. In DNA, the CDR3 is TGTGCCAGCAGCTTAGTCTCCGGTGGGGGGTCCTACGAGCAGTACTTC.